The present T cell receptor (beta chain) was sequenced within a study of CD8 T cells in ankylosing spondylitis. General study results and limits: The study looked at matched synovial fluid samples from ankylosing spondylitis patients. Disease-linked clones were reported to be significantly enriched there. One TCR beta motif, made up of about 8 highly homologous variants, appeared characteristic of ankylosing spondylitis blood.

Germline CDR1 reads SGHRS; CDR2 reads YFSETQ. V lost 2 bases, J lost 2 bases, and 6 bases stayed unmatched. The CDR3 runs to 16 residues. Construction of TCR beta libraries was performed using quantitative 5'-RACE with molecular barcodes. TCRdb re-called the 5' RACE reads through MiXCR, storing one row per CDR3 protein. The sample carries some 220,000 distinct CDR3 sequences, 8.2% recorded once. This clonotype has ten or more counts. The antigen is unknown. Sequencing was performed on blood, either unsorted or a sorted T cell fraction (not recorded which). V is TRBV5-1 and J is TRBJ2-1, with 8 bases matching TRBD1. The receptor comes from a female donor with ankylosing spondylitis or in good health (not recorded which). CDR3 sequence (DNA): TGCGCCAGCAGCTTAGAAGGACAGGGTACCTACAATGAGCAGTTCTTC. It yields the protein CASSLEGQGTYNEQFF.